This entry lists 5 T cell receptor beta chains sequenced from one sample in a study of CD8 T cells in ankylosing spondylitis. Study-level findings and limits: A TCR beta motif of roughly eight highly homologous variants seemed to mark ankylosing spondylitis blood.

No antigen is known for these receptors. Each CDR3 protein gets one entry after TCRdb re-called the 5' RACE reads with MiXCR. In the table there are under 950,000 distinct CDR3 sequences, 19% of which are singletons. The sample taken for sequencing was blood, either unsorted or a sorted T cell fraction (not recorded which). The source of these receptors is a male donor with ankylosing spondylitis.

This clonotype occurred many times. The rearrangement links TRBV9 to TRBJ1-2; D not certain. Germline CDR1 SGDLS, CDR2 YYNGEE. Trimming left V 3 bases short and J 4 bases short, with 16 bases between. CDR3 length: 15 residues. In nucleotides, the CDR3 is TGTGCCAGCAGCGAAAACAGTATTTCGACCTATGGCTACACCTTC. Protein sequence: CASSENSISTYGYTF.

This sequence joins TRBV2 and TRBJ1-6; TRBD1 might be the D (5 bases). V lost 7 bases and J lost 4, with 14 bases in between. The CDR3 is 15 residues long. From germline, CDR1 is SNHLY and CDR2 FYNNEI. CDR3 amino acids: CASTKIWGYNSPLHF. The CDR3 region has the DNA TGTGCCAGCACTAAGATTTGGGGGTATAATTCACCCCTCCACTTT.

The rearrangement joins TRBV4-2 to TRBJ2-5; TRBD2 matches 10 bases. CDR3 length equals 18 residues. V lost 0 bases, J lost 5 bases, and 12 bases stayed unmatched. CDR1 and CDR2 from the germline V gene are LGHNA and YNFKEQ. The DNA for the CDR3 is TGTGCCAGCAGCCAAGATCGGCGGGCTAGCGGGAGAGGTGAGACCCAGTACTTC. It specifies CASSQDRRASGRGETQYF.

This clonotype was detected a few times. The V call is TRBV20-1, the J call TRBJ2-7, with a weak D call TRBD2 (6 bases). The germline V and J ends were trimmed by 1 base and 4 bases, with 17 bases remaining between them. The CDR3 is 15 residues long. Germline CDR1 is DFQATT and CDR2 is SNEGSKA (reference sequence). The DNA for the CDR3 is TGCAGTGCTAGAGTTCCAACGGGAGCGGCGTACGAGCAGTACTTC. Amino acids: CSARVPTGAAYEQYF.

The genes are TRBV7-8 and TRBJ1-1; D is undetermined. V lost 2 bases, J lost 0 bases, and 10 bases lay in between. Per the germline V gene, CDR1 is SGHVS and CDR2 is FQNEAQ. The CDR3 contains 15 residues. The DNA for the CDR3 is TGTGCCAGCAGCTTATTCAACAGCTTGAACACTGAAGCTTTCTTT. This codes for CASSLFNSLNTEAFF.